This entry lists 14 T cell receptor beta chains sequenced from one sample in a study of CD8+ T cells in alopecia areata. Treatment specified: oral pan-JAK inhibitor, 5-10 mg twice daily. RNA extraction and reverse transcription yielded cDNA as sequencing template. Method: immunoSEQ multiplex PCR; TCRdb's copy keeps in-frame clones and lacks some. The sample records roughly 200,000 clones, more than 30% being singletons. The starting material was CD4+ T cells sorted from blood, obtained between weeks 30 and 35, from a patient treated with tofacitinib. These receptors were obtained from a human donor with alopecia areata.

This chain joins TRBV5-1 and TRBJ2-7; weak D call: TRBD1 (5 bases). CDR1 and CDR2 (germline): SGHRS, YFSETQ. The V end was cut by 2 bases, the J end by 0 bases, with 6 bases between. The CDR3 spans 13 residues. In nucleotides, the CDR3 is TGCGCCAGCAGCTTTACAGGCTCCTACGAGCAGTACTTC. Translating gives CASSFTGSYEQYF.

A note on this clone: The sample carries other DNA sequences with the same CDR3. This CDR3 is CASSLAGLSYNEQFF. The CDR3 coding sequence is TGTGCCAGCAGCTTAGCGGGGCTTTCCTACAATGAGCAGTTCTTC. The chain is built from TRBV7-2 and TRBJ2-1; D possibly corresponds to TRBD1 (5 bases). The germline V gene encodes CDR1 SGHTA and CDR2 FQGNSA. V was shortened by 0 bases and J by 1 base, with 7 bases between the two germline ends. The CDR3 is 15 residues long.

The chain combines TRBV7-2 with TRBJ2-1, with 11 bases fitting TRBD2. Germline-derived CDR1 and CDR2 are SGHTA and FQGNSA. With 3 bases clipped from V and 5 bases from J, the junction kept 6 bases outside the gene matches. The CDR3 spans 16 residues. In DNA, the CDR3 is TGTGCCAGCAGCTTCATAGCGGGAGGGGAGAACAATGAGCAGTTCTTC. It translates to CASSFIAGGENNEQFF.

V usage is TRBV2 and J usage is TRBJ1-1, with unresolved D. Germline V lookup: CDR1 SNHLY, CDR2 FYNNEI. The CDR3 is 14 residues long. Between the trimmed V and J ends, which lost 2 bases and 7 bases, there was a span of 14 bases. The CDR3 DNA follows: TGTGCCAGCAGTGAAACCTTTCGACGGTTTGAAGCTTTCTTT. This gives the protein CASSETFRRFEAFF.

A few counts support this clone. The chain combines TRBV9 with TRBJ2-5, with D perhaps matching TRBD2 (6 bases). CDR3 length: 13 amino acids. Germline CDR1 reads SGDLS; CDR2 reads YYNGEE. Trimming cost V 0 bases and J 5 bases, with 8 bases left between them. The CDR3 sequence: CASSVEGRETQYF. The CDR3, as DNA: TGTGCCAGCAGCGTAGAAGGGAGGGAGACCCAGTACTTC.

The chain links TRBV5-1 to TRBJ1-1; 8 bases line up with TRBD1. Germline CDR1 and CDR2: SGHRS and YFSETQ. The V and J ends lost 2 bases and 1 base, in that order; junction bases with no gene match: 4. CDR3 length: 15 amino acids. CDR3 residues: CASSLSTGANTEAFF. The CDR3 region has the DNA TGCGCCAGCAGCTTATCGACAGGGGCGAACACTGAAGCTTTCTTT.

This clone was found a few times. The chain combines TRBV30 with TRBJ2-3; 7 bases line up with TRBD2. J was trimmed by 4 bases and V by 4 bases; bases with no gene match: 2. The CDR3 totals 12 residues. Per the germline V gene, CDR1 is GTSNPN and CDR2 is SVGIG (reference sequence). In nucleotides, the CDR3 is TGTGCCTGGACCGCGGGAGCAGATACGCAGTATTTT. Protein product: CAWTAGADTQYF.

This rearrangement joins TRBV9 to TRBJ2-1; D possibly corresponds to TRBD2 (6 bases). From germline, CDR1 is SGDLS and CDR2 YYNGEE. V was cut by 0 bases and J by 5 bases, with 15 bases left in between. CDR3 size: 16 residues. CDR3 sequence: CASSVGTTDYNNEQFF. Here the CDR3 DNA reads TGTGCCAGCAGCGTAGGCACTACGGACTACAACAATGAGCAGTTCTTC.

V gene TRBV11-2 combines with J gene TRBJ1-1; possible D gene TRBD1, 5 bases. V dropped 3 bases and J dropped 1 base, with 15 bases sitting between them. Germline lookup yields CDR1 SGHAT and CDR2 FQNNGV. This CDR3 has 16 residues. DNA for the CDR3: TGTGCCAGCAGCTTTCCTTTGGGGGTGGGGAACACTGAAGCTTTCTTT. It specifies CASSFPLGVGNTEAFF.

There are a few counts of this clone. The genes are TRBV6-6 and TRBJ1-5; tentative D call: TRBD1 (5 bases). V dropped 2 bases and J dropped 7 bases, with 15 bases sitting between them. Germline values: CDR1 MNHNY, CDR2 SVGAGI (reference sequence). The CDR3 covers 15 residues. The CDR3 loop is CASSYRARSGQPQHF. The CDR3 nucleotides are TGTGCCAGCAGTTACCGAGCCCGCTCAGGGCAGCCCCAGCATTTT.

The chain employs TRBV29-1 and TRBJ2-1; D is unresolved. V was clipped by 7 bases and J by 7 bases, with 11 bases between them. Germline V gene data show CDR1 as SQVTM and CDR2 as ANQGSEA. This CDR3 has 11 amino acids. In DNA form, the CDR3 reads TGCAGCGGGATGTTGAGGAATGAGCAGTTCTTC. Protein: CSGMLRNEQFF.

The rearrangement joins TRBV5-1 to TRBJ2-1; no clear D gene. This CDR3 has 14 amino acids. V dropped 1 base and J dropped 9 bases, with 14 bases sitting between them. Germline V gene data show CDR1 as SGHRS and CDR2 as YFSETQ. CDR3 coding DNA: TGCGCCAGCAGCTTGTCAACGGGTTCAGTTGAGCAGTTCTTC. Translated, it gives CASSLSTGSVEQFF.

This clone has just a few counts. V is TRBV2 and J is TRBJ1-4; D not resolved. Germline loops: CDR1 SNHLY, CDR2 FYNNEI. The CDR3 is 14 residues long. Trimming took 4 bases from V and 3 from J, leaving 9 bases between them. The CDR3: CASSAAAPNEKLFF. The CDR3 coding sequence is TGTGCCAGCAGTGCTGCAGCCCCTAATGAAAAACTGTTTTTT.

This clone was observed a single time. The CDR3 bases are TGCGCCAGCAGTCCATTGGACCTGGTGGACTATGGCTACACCTTC. Encoded protein: CASSPLDLVDYGYTF. The chain employs TRBV5-1 and TRBJ1-2; D gene uncertain. This CDR3 is 15 amino acids long. CDR1 is SGHRS, CDR2 YFSETQ, per germline. V was clipped by 5 bases and J by 3 bases, with 17 bases between them. Full variable domain (remainder filled in from reference TRBV5-1 and TRBJ1-2): KAGVTQTPRYLIKTRGQQVTLSCSPISGHRSVSWYQQTPGQGLQFLFEYFSETQRNKGNFPGRFSGRQFSNSRSEMNVSTLELGDSALYLCASSPLDLVDYGYTFGSGTRLTVV.